In this sample, the clone carrying this TCR beta chain turned up many times. No antigen is known for it. Molecules of cDNA were individually given unique molecular identifiers that were attached to them. TCRdb ran MiXCR on the 5' RACE reads and lists one entry per CDR3 protein. Of roughly 64,000 distinct CDR3 sequences in the sample, about 12% were seen once. The entry originates in a study of early T cells in non-severe SARS-CoV-2 infection. Points from the study as a whole: Lookups in VDJdb leaned toward anti-spike CD8 responses and missed private and CD4 specificities.

This sequence was found in an adult who was a healthcare worker with PCR-confirmed SARS-CoV-2 infection or an uninfected control (not recorded which). Sequenced input: whole blood.

The CDR3 sequence is CASSPTGNNQPQHF. The DNA for the CDR3 is TGTGCCAGCAGCCCAACAGGGAATAATCAGCCCCAGCATTTT. V and J are TRBV7-9 and TRBJ1-5, with D tentatively TRBD1 (6 bases). There are 14 residues in the CDR3. The germline V gene encodes CDR1 SEHNR and CDR2 FQNEAQ (reference sequence). With 5 bases removed from V and 4 bases from J, the gap between germline ends came to 12 bases.